This T cell receptor (beta chain) was sequenced for a study of T cells in Graves' hyperthyroidism and ophthalmopathy. Authors of the study amplified TCR beta CDR3 regions from RNA transcripts. An initial round of RT-PCR targeting the TCR CDR3 relied on the HTBI primer set. TCRdb itself ran the multiplex PCR reads through MiXCR, one entry per CDR3 protein. This table has fewer than 250,000 distinct CDR3 sequences, around 17% appearing once. This clonotype was counted at least ten times. The CDR3 is 13 residues long. Trimming left V 1 base short and J 4 bases short, with 7 bases between. The V gene's germline CDR1 is SNHLY and CDR2 FYNNEI.

The chain combines TRBV2 with TRBJ1-1, with no clear D. The sequencing sample was made of blood. This clonotype was sampled from a woman younger than 30 with Graves' ophthalmopathy. In DNA form, the CDR3 reads TGTGCCAGCAGTGAAGTGGCACCCACTGAAGCTTTCTTT. This gives the protein CASSEVAPTEAFF. Variable domain in full (rest from reference TRBV2 and TRBJ1-1): EPEVTQTPSHQVTQMGQEVILRCVPISNHLYFYWYRQILGQKVEFLVSFYNNEISEKSEIFDDQFSVERPDGSNFTLKIRSTKLEDSAMYFCASSEVAPTEAFFGQGTRLTVV.